The text below deals with one T cell receptor (beta chain). The data derive from a study of CD8+ T cells in alopecia areata. The sequencing template was cDNA reverse transcribed from extracted RNA. Produced via immunoSEQ multiplex PCR; TCRdb's table is partial and in-frame only. The sample shows roughly 150,000 clones, nearly 55% of them seen only once. Per germline, CDR1 SGHNT and CDR2 YYREEE (reference sequence). The CDR3 consists of 16 residues. Trimming pared 0 bases from V and 9 bases from J, leaving 16 bases between. Sample treatment: oral pan-JAK inhibitor, 5-10 mg twice daily. The sample here was CD8+ T cells sorted from blood, taken at week 4, from a patient treated with tofacitinib. The chain joins TRBV5-4 to TRBJ1-6; D may be TRBD1 (6 bases). This receptor was taken from a human donor with alopecia areata. The CDR3 nucleotides are TGTGCCAGCAGCTTGGGAGAGGAGGGGGGGTCTTCACCCCTCCACTTT. Translation gives CASSLGEEGGSSPLHF.